These 2 T cell receptor beta chains originate from one sample sequenced in a study of T cells in Graves' hyperthyroidism and ophthalmopathy. RNA transcripts served as the template for amplifying TCR beta CDR3 regions. RT-PCR in the first round (using the HTBI primer set) targeted the TCR CDR3. One entry per CDR3 protein, called by TCRdb with MiXCR from the multiplex PCR reads. This table has about 520,000 distinct CDR3 sequences, approximately 25% appearing once. Sequencing was performed on blood. Every receptor here comes from a woman in her 30s with Graves' ophthalmopathy.

This clonotype was recorded many times. V gene TRBV6-5 combines with J gene TRBJ2-7, with D perhaps matching TRBD1 or TRBD2 (6 bases each). V dropped 2 bases and J dropped 0 bases, with 17 bases sitting between them. Germline V gives CDR1 MNHEY, CDR2 SVGAGI. The length of the CDR3 is 17 residues. The CDR3 spells CASSYVGGGENSYEQYF. CDR3 DNA: TGTGCCAGCAGTTACGTCGGAGGGGGAGAGAACTCCTACGAGCAGTACTTC.

The V and J genes are TRBV4-1 and TRBJ1-6, with 10 bases identical to TRBD1. CDR1 is MGHRA, CDR2 YSYEKL, per germline. The CDR3 covers 17 residues. V dropped 1 base and J dropped 0; count of bases not matched to a gene: 0. CDR3 nucleotides: TGCGCCAGCAGCCAAGGACAGGGGGCCTCCTATAATTCACCCCTCCACTTT. Residues: CASSQGQGASYNSPLHF.